The rows below give T cell receptor beta chains drawn from one sample of a study of CD8 T cells in Susac syndrome. In TCRdb, the immunoSEQ multiplex PCR reads were re-called with MiXCR into one record per CDR3 protein. The data show around 71,000 distinct CDR3 sequences, 85% to 95% seen once. The sample taken for sequencing was CD4+ T cells from PBMCs. The receptor set was obtained from a human donor with Susac syndrome. Each CDR3 is given with its conserved first and last residue. The order of the fields is J gene, clone size, V gene, D gene, CDR3 DNA, CDR3 protein. D genes are given only for firm matches. Clone size is stated in some rows and not others, as once, few, many or a class when expanded.

j_call: TRBJ2-7
clone_size: .
v_call: TRBV30
d_call: .
cdr3_nt: TGTGCCTGGAGTCCGAAAACCGGGGAGCAGTACTTC
cdr3_aa: CAWSPKTGEQYF

j_call: TRBJ1-2
clone_size: .
v_call: TRBV20-1
d_call: TRBD1
cdr3_nt: TGCAGTGCTAGAAAGACAGGGGATGGCTACACCTTC
cdr3_aa: CSARKTGDGYTF

j_call: TRBJ2-6
clone_size: .
v_call: TRBV7-2
d_call: .
cdr3_nt: TGTGCCAGCAGCTTACAGTCCCTCTCTGGGGCCAACGTCCTGACTTTC
cdr3_aa: CASSLQSLSGANVLTF

j_call: TRBJ1-1
clone_size: .
v_call: TRBV6-5
d_call: .
cdr3_nt: TGTGCCAGCACCTACTCGGTCGGCCGCGACAACACTGAAGCTTTCTTT
cdr3_aa: CASTYSVGRDNTEAFF

j_call: TRBJ2-1
clone_size: .
v_call: TRBV24-1
d_call: TRBD2
cdr3_nt: TGTGCCTCCGGGACTAGCGTCGACAATGAGCAGTTCTTC
cdr3_aa: CASGTSVDNEQFF

j_call: TRBJ1-6
clone_size: .
v_call: TRBV5-1
d_call: TRBD1
cdr3_nt: TGCGCCAGCAGCTCAAACCTGAGGACAGGGGGCAACAATTCACCCCTCCACTTT
cdr3_aa: CASSSNLRTGGNNSPLHF

j_call: TRBJ2-1
clone_size: .
v_call: TRBV7-3
d_call: TRBD2
cdr3_nt: TGTGCCAGCAGCTTCTCTAGCGGGGGGTCCTACAATGAGCAGTTCTTC
cdr3_aa: CASSFSSGGSYNEQFF

j_call: TRBJ2-6
clone_size: .
v_call: TRBV7-2
d_call: .
cdr3_nt: TGTGCCAGCAGCCTCCTGGGGGTCCTACTAGCCACCGGGGCCAACGTCCTGACTTTC
cdr3_aa: CASSLLGVLLATGANVLTF

j_call: TRBJ1-4
clone_size: .
v_call: TRBV20-1
d_call: TRBD1
cdr3_nt: TGCAGTGCTAGAGATGGAGCGGGACAGCAGAATGAAAAACTGTTTTTT
cdr3_aa: CSARDGAGQQNEKLFF

j_call: TRBJ2-1
clone_size: once
v_call: TRBV5-1
d_call: TRBD1
cdr3_nt: TGCGCCAGCAGCTCTGACAGGGGAGGAGAAAATGAGCAGTTCTTC
cdr3_aa: CASSSDRGGENEQFF

j_call: TRBJ2-1
clone_size: .
v_call: TRBV9
d_call: .
cdr3_nt: TGTGCCAGCAGCGTAGAAGCTTACAGATACAATGAGCAGTTCTTC
cdr3_aa: CASSVEAYRYNEQFF

j_call: TRBJ2-3
clone_size: .
v_call: TRBV20-1
d_call: .
cdr3_nt: TGCAGTGCTAGCGGCAGGGTGTTCACCGGGACAGATACGCAGTATTTT
cdr3_aa: CSASGRVFTGTDTQYF

j_call: TRBJ2-7
clone_size: .
v_call: TRBV21-1
d_call: .
cdr3_nt: TGTGCCAGCATCCTCTACGAGCAGTACTTC
cdr3_aa: CASILYEQYF

j_call: TRBJ2-4
clone_size: .
v_call: TRBV20-1
d_call: .
cdr3_nt: TGCAGTGCTATTCGGGCTGGGGTTACCGCCAAAAACATTCAGTACTTC
cdr3_aa: CSAIRAGVTAKNIQYF

j_call: TRBJ2-7
clone_size: .
v_call: TRBV5-4
d_call: .
cdr3_nt: TGTGCCAGCAGCTTGGATCAGGGTGCCTACGAGCAGTACTTC
cdr3_aa: CASSLDQGAYEQYF

j_call: TRBJ2-7
clone_size: .
v_call: TRBV3-1
d_call: .
cdr3_nt: TGTGCCAGCAGCCAACCTGGGAGGGAGCAGTACTTC
cdr3_aa: CASSQPGREQYF

j_call: TRBJ2-1
clone_size: once
v_call: TRBV5-4
d_call: TRBD2
cdr3_nt: TGTGCCAGCATGAGGGGCGGGGGGGCCTTCATCGAGCAGTTCTTC
cdr3_aa: CASMRGGGAFIEQFF

j_call: TRBJ2-1
clone_size: .
v_call: TRBV24-1
d_call: TRBD2
cdr3_nt: TGTGCCACCAGTGATTTAGGTAGCGGGGGAACAAGCTCCTACAATGAGCAGTTCTTC
cdr3_aa: CATSDLGSGGTSSYNEQFF

j_call: TRBJ2-7
clone_size: .
v_call: TRBV7-2
d_call: .
cdr3_nt: TGTGCCAGCAGCTCCCGACGGGGGGCTTCCTACGAGCAGTACTTC
cdr3_aa: CASSSRRGASYEQYF

j_call: TRBJ2-3
clone_size: .
v_call: TRBV5-6
d_call: .
cdr3_nt: TGTGCCAGCAGCTGGGGGCAGGGCGTAGCAGATACGCAGTATTTT
cdr3_aa: CASSWGQGVADTQYF

j_call: TRBJ1-4
clone_size: .
v_call: TRBV2
d_call: .
cdr3_nt: TGTGCCAGCAGAGAAGGACGGTTGAATGAAAAACTGTTTTTT
cdr3_aa: CASREGRLNEKLFF

j_call: TRBJ2-7
clone_size: .
v_call: TRBV6-2/TRBV6-3
d_call: .
cdr3_nt: TGTGCCAGCAGCGATCTTGGCAGGGATCCCTACGAGCAGTACTTC
cdr3_aa: CASSDLGRDPYEQYF

j_call: TRBJ2-2
clone_size: .
v_call: TRBV7-3
d_call: TRBD2
cdr3_nt: TGTGCCAGCAGCTTATCGGCTAGCGGGTCACTCGGGGAGCTGTTTTTT
cdr3_aa: CASSLSASGSLGELFF

j_call: TRBJ2-7
clone_size: .
v_call: TRBV6-5
d_call: .
cdr3_nt: TGTGCCAGCAGTACGCTACTCCGGGGCGAGCAGTACTTC
cdr3_aa: CASSTLLRGEQYF

j_call: TRBJ1-3
clone_size: .
v_call: TRBV6-1
d_call: TRBD1
cdr3_nt: TGTGCCAGCAGTCGCGCGACAGGGGGCAGGGGAAACACCATATATTTT
cdr3_aa: CASSRATGGRGNTIYF

j_call: TRBJ2-7
clone_size: .
v_call: TRBV5-5
d_call: .
cdr3_nt: TGTGCCAGCAGCTTGGCACAGCTCTACGAGCAGTACTTC
cdr3_aa: CASSLAQLYEQYF

j_call: TRBJ2-3
clone_size: .
v_call: TRBV12-5
d_call: TRBD1
cdr3_nt: TGTGCTAGTGGCCCCGGGACAGGGGTAGATACGCAGTATTTT
cdr3_aa: CASGPGTGVDTQYF

j_call: TRBJ2-6
clone_size: .
v_call: TRBV29-1
d_call: .
cdr3_nt: TGCAGCGTCCTACCCACGGACTCTGGGGCCAACGTCCTGACTTTC
cdr3_aa: CSVLPTDSGANVLTF

j_call: TRBJ2-1
clone_size: .
v_call: TRBV2
d_call: .
cdr3_nt: TGTGCCAGTACAAGTAGAGATGCTTTTCATGAGCAGTTCTTC
cdr3_aa: CASTSRDAFHEQFF

j_call: TRBJ1-1
clone_size: .
v_call: TRBV20-1
d_call: TRBD1
cdr3_nt: TGCAGTGCTAGAGTTCGTCACAGGGGGCGGAACACTGAAGCTTTCTTT
cdr3_aa: CSARVRHRGRNTEAFF

j_call: TRBJ2-7
clone_size: .
v_call: TRBV7-2
d_call: .
cdr3_nt: TGTGCCAGCAGCTTTCCAGGGCCCTACGAGCAGTACTTC
cdr3_aa: CASSFPGPYEQYF

j_call: TRBJ2-2
clone_size: .
v_call: TRBV28
d_call: TRBD1
cdr3_nt: TGTGCCAGCAGACGGCAGGGGGCTCGGACCGGGGAGCTGTTTTTT
cdr3_aa: CASRRQGARTGELFF

j_call: TRBJ2-7
clone_size: .
v_call: TRBV20-1
d_call: TRBD1
cdr3_nt: TGCAGTGCTAGAGATCGGACAGGGGAAAAGCAGTACTTC
cdr3_aa: CSARDRTGEKQYF

j_call: TRBJ2-2
clone_size: .
v_call: TRBV19
d_call: TRBD1
cdr3_nt: TGTGCCAGTAGCAGAGATCACAGGGGGGCGCTCTCCGGGGAGCTGTTTTTT
cdr3_aa: CASSRDHRGALSGELFF

j_call: TRBJ1-2
clone_size: .
v_call: TRBV20-1
d_call: .
cdr3_nt: TGCAGTGCTAGAGCAGGACGGGGCTACACCTTC
cdr3_aa: CSARAGRGYTF

j_call: TRBJ1-6
clone_size: once
v_call: TRBV28
d_call: .
cdr3_nt: TGTGCCAGCAGTTCCCCCGGTCGGGGTTCGAGGACACCCCTCCACTTT
cdr3_aa: CASSSPGRGSRTPLHF

j_call: TRBJ2-4
clone_size: .
v_call: TRBV5-1
d_call: .
cdr3_nt: TGCGCCAGCAGCGCCGGACAGAGTATTTCGGCCAAAAACATTCAGTACTTC
cdr3_aa: CASSAGQSISAKNIQYF

j_call: TRBJ1-4
clone_size: .
v_call: TRBV2
d_call: TRBD1
cdr3_nt: TGTGCCAGCAGGGGGGACAGGGCCGGTGAAAAACTGTTTTTT
cdr3_aa: CASRGDRAGEKLFF

j_call: TRBJ2-3
clone_size: .
v_call: TRBV12-5
d_call: TRBD2
cdr3_nt: TGTGCTAGTGGTTTGAGCGGCGGGGGGCTATTTGGCACAGATACGCAGTATTTT
cdr3_aa: CASGLSGGGLFGTDTQYF

j_call: TRBJ2-6
clone_size: once
v_call: TRBV28
d_call: .
cdr3_nt: TGTGCCAGCAGTTCCCCACAGGGGGCCAACGTCCTGACTTTC
cdr3_aa: CASSSPQGANVLTF

j_call: TRBJ2-3
clone_size: .
v_call: TRBV7-2
d_call: TRBD2
cdr3_nt: TGTGCCAGCAGCTTAGCGCTTCGGCGGGGGGCCCTCCCTCGCACAGATACGCAGTATTTT
cdr3_aa: CASSLALRRGALPRTDTQYF

j_call: TRBJ2-3
clone_size: .
v_call: TRBV7-9
d_call: TRBD2
cdr3_nt: TGTGCCAGCAGCTTGACTAGCGGGGCCGTAGATACGCAGTATTTT
cdr3_aa: CASSLTSGAVDTQYF

j_call: TRBJ2-3
clone_size: once
v_call: TRBV28
d_call: .
cdr3_nt: TGTGCCAGCAGGAGGGGGACGCTCGCAGATACGCAGTATTTT
cdr3_aa: CASRRGTLADTQYF

j_call: TRBJ1-6
clone_size: .
v_call: TRBV4-3
d_call: .
cdr3_nt: TGCGCCAGCAGCCAGGCCGGTTGGGGAAATTCACCCCTCCACTTT
cdr3_aa: CASSQAGWGNSPLHF

j_call: TRBJ1-2
clone_size: .
v_call: TRBV20-1
d_call: .
cdr3_nt: TGCAGTGTCGTACCGGTGGTGACTAACTATGGCTACACCTTC
cdr3_aa: CSVVPVVTNYGYTF

j_call: TRBJ2-5
clone_size: .
v_call: TRBV18
d_call: .
cdr3_nt: TGTGCCAGCTCACCAACAGGGGAGGTGGAGACCCAGTACTTC
cdr3_aa: CASSPTGEVETQYF